This is a list of T cell receptor beta chains from one sample in a study of cytomegalovirus exposure and HLA in healthy donors. Data came from immunoSEQ multiplex PCR; TCRdb stores just in-frame clones and leaves some out. The sample shows over 200,000 clones, roughly 88% of them seen only once. The sequencing sample was made of PBMCs. Every receptor here comes from a woman younger than 45 in good health and CMV-seropositive. Each CDR3 is given with its conserved first and last residue.

>TRBJ2-1|11|TRBV20-1
CSATRDSAKFF
>TRBJ2-7|18|TRBV5-1
CASSLHPVASLKPYEQYF
>TRBJ2-5|13|TRBV15
CATSRGQQETQYF
>TRBJ2-7|12|TRBV4-1
CASSQLFGDQYF
>TRBJ1-3|15|TRBV2
CASRDRLNSGNTIYF
>TRBJ1-3|19|TRBV15
CATSRDLGDRVTSGNTIYF
>TRBJ1-3|14|TRBV7-6
CASSEGRFLNTIYF
>TRBJ1-4|15|TRBV6-5
CASRVRGLRDEKLFF
>TRBJ1-2|17|TRBV27
CASSLYLPSRGRAGYTF
>TRBJ2-3|14|TRBV6-5
CASSWVPGTDTQYF
>TRBJ1-3|15|TRBV11-2
CASSDEYSSGNTIYF
>TRBJ1-5|17|TRBV4-2
CASSQEGGGGELQPQHF
>TRBJ1-4|14|TRBV30
CAWGSGAGGEKLFF
>TRBJ2-1|13|TRBV9
CASSVSRYNEQFF
>TRBJ2-7|15|TRBV6-1
CASSLLRGEAYEQYF
>TRBJ2-1|14|TRBV30
CAWSAGTSYNEQFF
>TRBJ1-1|13|TRBV6-1
CASSLQMNTEAFF
>TRBJ2-5|13|TRBV9
CASSVAYQETQYF
>TRBJ1-1|15|TRBV5-1
CASSPDGGASTEAFF
>TRBJ1-1|13|TRBV27
CASSPRTQAEAFF
>TRBJ2-3|13|TRBV19
CASSTESTDTQYF
>TRBJ1-1|13|TRBV6-1
CASRRQGNTEAFF